This is a list of T cell receptor beta chains from one sample in a study of blood T cell repertoires in COVID-19. Generated by immunoSEQ multiplex PCR, the TCRdb table keeps only in-frame clones and is missing some. This sample has approximately 260,000 clones; approximately 86% occur once, and the top ten carry 3.3%. Sequenced sample: PBMCs or T cells enriched from blood (not recorded which). These receptors all come from a woman in her thirties or forties with acute COVID-19. The CDR3 runs from the conserved cysteine through the conserved F or W.

v_call	cdr3_aa
TRBV7-8	CASSIREGPGEQYF
TRBV4-1	CASSQQPQGTNEKLFF
TRBV27	CASSLSSGNGNGYTF
TRBV3-1/TRBV3-2	CASSQDVGKWGTQYF
TRBV20-1	CSATREAEQFF
TRBV2	CASSELGRFTDTQYF
TRBV3-1/TRBV3-2	CASSQDNRDRLWDNEQFF
TRBV25-1	CASSRGTVEQYF
TRBV5-1	CASRPSWTSGQRGTDTQYF
TRBV9	CASTPNLGQGANEQFF
TRBV2	CASQAGGAFDIQYF
TRBV2	CASSGTSGSGEQYF
TRBV4-1	CASSHHGTSDNEQFF
TRBV6-5	CASRDRAGNTIYF
TRBV7-2	CASSLVEREIPDTQYF